This T cell receptor (beta chain) came from a study of radiotherapy plus CTLA-4 blockade in lung cancer. From germline, CDR1 is MGHRA and CDR2 YSYEKL. This CDR3 has 15 residues. TCRdb's table, derived via immunoSEQ multiplex PCR, lists solely in-frame clones and lacks some. The sample comprises around 55,000 clones, approximately 82% of which are singletons, and roughly 6% rests with the top ten. The chain links TRBV4-1 to TRBJ2-5, with 8 positions matching TRBD2. The end of the DNA is better explained by TRBJ2-7, so the J call may be wrong. This specimen was peripheral blood, taken from a patient treated with radiotherapy plus ipilimumab. The source is a human donor with non-small cell lung cancer whose response to radiotherapy plus ipilimumab could not be evaluated. The CDR3 sequence is CASSRGLAGLYEQYF. CDR3 sequence (DNA): TGCGCCAGCAGCCGAGGACTAGCCGGCCTCTACGAGCAGTACTTC.